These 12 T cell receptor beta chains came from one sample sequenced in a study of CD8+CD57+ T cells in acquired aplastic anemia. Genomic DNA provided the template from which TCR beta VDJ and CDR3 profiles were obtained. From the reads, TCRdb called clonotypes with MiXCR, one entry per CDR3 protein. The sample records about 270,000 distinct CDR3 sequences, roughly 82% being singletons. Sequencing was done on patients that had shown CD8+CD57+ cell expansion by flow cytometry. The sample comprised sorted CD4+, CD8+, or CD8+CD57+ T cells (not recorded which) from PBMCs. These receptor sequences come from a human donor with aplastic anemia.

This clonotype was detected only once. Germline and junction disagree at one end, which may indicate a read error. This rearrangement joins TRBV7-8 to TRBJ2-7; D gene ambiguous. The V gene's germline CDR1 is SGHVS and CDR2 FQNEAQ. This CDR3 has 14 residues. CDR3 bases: TGTGCCAGCAGTTTAGTGGAAGGTAACTATAAGCAGTACTTC. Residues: CASSLVEGNYKQYF.

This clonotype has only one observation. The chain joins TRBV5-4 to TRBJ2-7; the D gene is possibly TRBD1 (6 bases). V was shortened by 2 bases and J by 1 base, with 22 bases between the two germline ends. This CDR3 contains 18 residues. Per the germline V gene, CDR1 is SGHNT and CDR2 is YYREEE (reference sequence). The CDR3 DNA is TGTGCCAGCAGCTTTCATCGCGCCAGGACAGCCCTTTCCTACGAGCAGTACGTC. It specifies CASSFHRARTALSYEQYV.

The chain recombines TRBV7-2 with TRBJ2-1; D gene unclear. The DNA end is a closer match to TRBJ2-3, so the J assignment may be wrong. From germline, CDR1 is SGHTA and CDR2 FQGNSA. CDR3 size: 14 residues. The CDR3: CASSLTRGPATQYF. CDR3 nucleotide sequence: TGTGCCAGCAGCTTAACGAGAGGTCCCGCTACGCAGTATTTT.

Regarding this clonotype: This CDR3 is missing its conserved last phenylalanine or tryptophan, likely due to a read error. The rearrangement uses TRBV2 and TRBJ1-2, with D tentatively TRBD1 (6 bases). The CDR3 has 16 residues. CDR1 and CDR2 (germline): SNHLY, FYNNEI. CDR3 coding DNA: TGTGCCAGCAGCGCACGGGGCGGGGGCTTGAACTATGCCTACACCGTC. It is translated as CASSARGGGLNYAYTV.

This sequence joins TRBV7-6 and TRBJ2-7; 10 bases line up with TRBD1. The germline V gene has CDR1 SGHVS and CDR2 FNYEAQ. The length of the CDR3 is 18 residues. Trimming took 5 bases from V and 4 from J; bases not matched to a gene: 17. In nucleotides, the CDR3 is TGTGCCAGCAGCCTCCGGGACAGGGGACCAGATACGCAGTACGAGCAGTACGTC. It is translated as CASSLRDRGPDTQYEQYV.

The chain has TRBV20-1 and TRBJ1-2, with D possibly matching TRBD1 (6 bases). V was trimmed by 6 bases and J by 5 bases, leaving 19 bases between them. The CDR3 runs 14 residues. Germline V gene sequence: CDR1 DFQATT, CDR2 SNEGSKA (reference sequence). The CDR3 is CSASRGGRKYGYTF. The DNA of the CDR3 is TGCAGTGCCAGTAGGGGGGGACGCAAGTATGGCTACACCTTC.

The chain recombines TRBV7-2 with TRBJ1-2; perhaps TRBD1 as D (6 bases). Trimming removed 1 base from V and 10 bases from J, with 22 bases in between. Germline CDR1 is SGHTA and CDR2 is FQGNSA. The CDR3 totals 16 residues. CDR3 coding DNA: TGTGCCAGCAGCTTAGAGGGGGGGGGAGAGACACAGTACTACACCTTC. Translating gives CASSLEGGGETQYYTF.

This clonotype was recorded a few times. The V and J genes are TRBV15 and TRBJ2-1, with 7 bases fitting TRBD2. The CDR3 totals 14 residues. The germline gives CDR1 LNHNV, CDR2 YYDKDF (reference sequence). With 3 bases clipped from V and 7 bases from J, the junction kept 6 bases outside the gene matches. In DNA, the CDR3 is TGTGCCACCAGCAGCGTGACTAGCTCGAATGAGCAGTTCTTC. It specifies CATSSVTSSNEQFF.

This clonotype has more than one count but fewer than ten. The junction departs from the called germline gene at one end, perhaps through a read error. CDR3 in DNA: TGTGCTAGCAGCTTAGAGTCTTTGGAGACCCAGTACTTC. It yields the protein CASSLESLETQYF. The chain has TRBV7-7 and TRBJ2-5, with unresolved D. Germline V lookup: CDR1 SSHAT, CDR2 FNYEAQ (reference sequence). This CDR3 has 13 amino acids.

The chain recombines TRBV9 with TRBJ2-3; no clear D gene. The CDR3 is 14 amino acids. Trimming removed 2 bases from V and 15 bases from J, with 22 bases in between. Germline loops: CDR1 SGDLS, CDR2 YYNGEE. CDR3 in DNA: TGTGCCAGCAGCGTCGCCAGCGCCCCCGATACTTCATATTTT. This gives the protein CASSVASAPDTSYF.

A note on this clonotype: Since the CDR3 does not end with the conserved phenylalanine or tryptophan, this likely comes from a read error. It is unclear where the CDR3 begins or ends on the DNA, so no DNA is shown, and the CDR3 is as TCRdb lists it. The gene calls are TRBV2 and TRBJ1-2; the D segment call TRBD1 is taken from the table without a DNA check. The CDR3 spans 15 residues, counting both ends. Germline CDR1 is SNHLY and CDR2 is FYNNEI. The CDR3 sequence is CASSDRGIDEQVFGP.

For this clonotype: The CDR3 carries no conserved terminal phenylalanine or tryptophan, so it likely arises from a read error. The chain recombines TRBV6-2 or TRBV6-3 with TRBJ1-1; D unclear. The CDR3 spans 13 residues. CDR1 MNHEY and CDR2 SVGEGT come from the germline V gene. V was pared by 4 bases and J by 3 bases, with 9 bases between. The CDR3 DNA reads TGTGCCAGCAGTTCCACTGTCTACACTGAAGCTTTCCTT. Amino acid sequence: CASSSTVYTEAFL.